This TCR beta chain is drawn from a study of breast tumors, draining lymph nodes, adjacent tissues. Study-wide results and caveats: Tumor T cell lymph node origin was a supported hypothesis, not proven. The data were judged consistent with most tumor T cells coming from lymph node and expanding in tumor. Compared with lymph nodes, tumors were less diverse; compared with nontumor tissue, more. Luminal-like breast cancer showed significantly higher tumor–nontumor repertoire similarity than basal-like.

The lymph nodes were axillary draining lymph nodes from breast cancer patients. Each CDR3 protein gets one entry after TCRdb re-called the multiplex PCR reads with MiXCR. The sample holds about 200,000 distinct CDR3 sequences; approximately 31% are singletons and the top ten take roughly 4.3%. This clonotype was picked up many times. What it recognizes is unknown. The CDR3 runs 14 residues. V lost 3 bases and J lost 0, with 9 bases in between. V gene TRBV12-3 or TRBV12-4 combines with J gene TRBJ2-7, with D possibly being TRBD2 (6 bases). The source is a female donor with breast cancer. Some clones in this sample may be carry-over from other donors' samples. Sequencing was done on a sample of axillary lymph node tissue. CDR3: CASSFLASSYEQYF. CDR3 DNA sequence: TGTGCCAGCAGTTTCCTAGCGTCCTCCTACGAGCAGTACTTC.